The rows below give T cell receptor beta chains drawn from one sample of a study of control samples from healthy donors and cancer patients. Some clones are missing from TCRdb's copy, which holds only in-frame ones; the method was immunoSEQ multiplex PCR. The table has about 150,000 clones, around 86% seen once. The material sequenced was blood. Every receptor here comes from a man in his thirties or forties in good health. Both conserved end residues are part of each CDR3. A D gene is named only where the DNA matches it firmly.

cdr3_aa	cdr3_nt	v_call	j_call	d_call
CASSIRVNNEQFF	TGTGCCAGTAGTATACGGGTAAACAATGAGCAGTTCTTC	TRBV19	TRBJ2-1	-
CASSQRTSGRNTGELFF	TGTGCCAGCAGCCAAAGGACTAGCGGGAGGAACACCGGGGAGCTGTTTTTT	TRBV3-1/TRBV3-2	TRBJ2-2	TRBD2
CASSLEGRNTEAFF	TGTGCCAGCAGCTTAGAGGGCCGGAACACTGAAGCTTTCTTT	TRBV11-3	TRBJ1-1	-
CASSFGTSGMDEQFF	TGTGCCAGCAGCTTTGGTACTAGCGGGATGGATGAGCAGTTCTTC	TRBV7-3	TRBJ2-1	TRBD2
CASSFAGLHSGANVLTF	TGCGCCAGCAGCTTCGCGGGGCTTCACTCTGGGGCCAACGTCCTGACTTTC	TRBV5-1	TRBJ2-6	-
CASSSGTRAYNEQFF	TGTGCCAGCAGCTCCGGGACTAGAGCGTACAATGAGCAGTTCTTC	TRBV7-2	TRBJ2-1	TRBD2
CASSSQGAQPATTQYF	TGTGCCAGTAGTTCACAGGGGGCCCAACCAGCAACTACGCAGTATTTT	TRBV19	TRBJ2-3	TRBD1
CASSQVWGGFYEQYF	TGCGCCAGCAGCCAAGTTTGGGGGGGGTTCTACGAGCAGTACTTC	TRBV4-1	TRBJ2-7	TRBD2
CASAPGAGEYEQYF	TGTGCTAGTGCTCCCGGGGCTGGGGAATACGAGCAGTACTTC	TRBV12-5	TRBJ2-7	-
CASSPRDPFNEQFF	TGTGCCAGCAGCCCTCGGGACCCTTTCAATGAGCAGTTCTTC	TRBV7-2	TRBJ2-1	-
CASSNSGGFPPPQETQYF	TGTGCCAGCAGCAACTCGGGAGGCTTCCCACCACCTCAAGAGACCCAGTACTTC	TRBV21-1	TRBJ2-5	-
CASSLQGSSQPQHF	TGTGCCAGCAGCTTACAGGGGAGCAGTCAGCCCCAGCATTTT	TRBV7-9	TRBJ1-5	-
CASSQPGRGKKYEQYF	TGTGCCAGCAGCCAACCAGGCAGGGGGAAAAAATACGAGCAGTACTTC	TRBV3-1/TRBV3-2	TRBJ2-7	TRBD1
CASRVPASYEQYF	TGTGCCAGTAGGGTCCCAGCGTCCTACGAGCAGTACTTC	TRBV19	TRBJ2-7	-
CASSPLGVGNSPLHF	TGTGCCAGCAGTCCCCTTGGGGTTGGCAATTCACCCCTCCACTTT	TRBV25-1	TRBJ1-6	-
CASSQQGSDQETQYF	TGTGCCAGCAGCCAACAGGGGTCTGATCAAGAGACCCAGTACTTC	TRBV7-3	TRBJ2-5	TRBD1
CASSLKRGALNYNSPLHF	TGTGCCAGCAGCTTAAAGCGTGGAGCCTTAAATTATAATTCACCCCTCCACTTT	TRBV5-4	TRBJ1-6	-
CASSLALGFGDTQYF	TGCGCCAGCAGCTTGGCCCTCGGATTCGGTGATACGCAGTATTTT	TRBV5-1	TRBJ2-3	-
CASSKGGGGDTQYF	TGTGCCAGCAGCAAAGGAGGGGGGGGAGATACGCAGTATTTT	TRBV7-2	TRBJ2-3	-
CASSLGQANYNSPLHF	TGTGCCAGCAGTTTGGGACAGGCCAACTATAATTCACCCCTCCACTTT	TRBV6-5	TRBJ1-6	TRBD1
CATSALTGDQETQYF	TGTGCCACCAGTGCCCTGACAGGCGACCAAGAGACCCAGTACTTC	TRBV24-1	TRBJ2-5	-
CASSDNSGNTIYF	TGTGCCAGCAGTGACAACTCTGGAAACACCATATATTTT	TRBV25-1	TRBJ1-3	-
CAWNLDVGGELFF	TGTGCCTGGAACCTGGATGTTGGCGGGGAGCTGTTTTTT	TRBV30	TRBJ2-2	-
CASSLEISTGGYTF	TGTGCCAGCAGCTTAGAGATTTCCACGGGTGGCTACACCTTC	TRBV11-2	TRBJ1-2	-
CAWSVGWGSQPQHF	TGTGCCTGGAGTGTAGGCTGGGGGAGTCAGCCCCAGCATTTT	TRBV30	TRBJ1-5	-